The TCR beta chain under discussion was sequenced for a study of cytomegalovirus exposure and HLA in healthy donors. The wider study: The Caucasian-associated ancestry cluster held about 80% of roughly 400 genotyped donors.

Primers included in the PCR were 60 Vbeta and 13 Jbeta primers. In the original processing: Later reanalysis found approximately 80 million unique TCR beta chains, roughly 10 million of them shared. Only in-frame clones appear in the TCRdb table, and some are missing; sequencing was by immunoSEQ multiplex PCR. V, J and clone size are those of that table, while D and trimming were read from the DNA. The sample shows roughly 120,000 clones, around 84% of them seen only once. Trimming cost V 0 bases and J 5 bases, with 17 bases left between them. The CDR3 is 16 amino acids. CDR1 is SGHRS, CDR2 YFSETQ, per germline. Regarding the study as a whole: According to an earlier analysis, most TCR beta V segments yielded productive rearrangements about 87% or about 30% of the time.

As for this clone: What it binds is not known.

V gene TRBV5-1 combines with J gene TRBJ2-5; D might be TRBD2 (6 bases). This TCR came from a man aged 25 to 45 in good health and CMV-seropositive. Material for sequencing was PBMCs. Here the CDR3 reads CASSLVSTRNWETQYF. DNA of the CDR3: TGCGCCAGCAGCTTGGTGTCGACTAGAAATTGGGAGACCCAGTACTTC.